This paragraph covers one TCR beta chain sequence. Its antigen remains unidentified. This specimen comes from a study of T cells after posttransplantation cyclophosphamide. CDR1 SNHLY and CDR2 FYNNEI come from the germline V gene. This CDR3 is 13 amino acids long. V shed 7 bases, J shed 5 bases, and the junction held 7 bases outside the gene matches. Overall study findings and caveats: Recipient CMV seropositivity and CMV reactivation strongly tracked TRB clonality. Later blood repertoires were often dominated by clones from the donor CD8+ memory compartment. Tissue-infiltrating T cells from skin or gut overlapped little with blood T cells.

Some clones are missing from TCRdb's copy, which holds only in-frame ones; the method was immunoSEQ multiplex PCR. The sample holds 25,000 to 30,000 clones, around 86% seen once. The sequencing sample was made of PBMCs. V and J are TRBV2 and TRBJ2-5; 7 bases align to TRBD2. The clonotype comes from a middle-aged man. CDR3 residues: CASNRDYTETQYF. The CDR3 DNA reads as TGTGCCAGCAATCGGGACTACACGGAGACCCAGTACTTC.